A selection of T cell receptor beta chains follows, all from one sample in a study of T cell responses to AZD1222 COVID-19 vaccine. TCRdb's copy holds only in-frame clones and misses some; the assay was immunoSEQ multiplex PCR. The sample carries roughly 140,000 clones, 88% recorded once. Specimen: peripheral blood, collected on day 0 of AZD1222 vaccination. These receptor sequences come from an adult in good health. The CDR3 runs from the conserved cysteine through the conserved F or W. A D gene is named only where the DNA matches it firmly. Size values are once, few and many counts, or a class for expanded clones, and some rows have none.

TRBV6-5	12	.	TRBD1	TRBJ2-1	TGTGCCAGGACAGGGGACAACAATGAGCAGTTCTTC	CARTGDNNEQFF
TRBV19	15	once	TRBD2	TRBJ2-2	TGTGCCAGTAAGGCACTAGCGGGAGTAGCCGGGGAGCTGTTTTTT	CASKALAGVAGELFF
TRBV6-5	14	.	.	TRBJ1-1	TGTGCCAGCAGTTACCGGGCCAGGAACACTGAAGCTTTCTTT	CASSYRARNTEAFF
TRBV27	11	.	.	TRBJ1-1	TGTGCCAGCAGTTATTGGGAAGAAGCTTTCTTT	CASSYWEEAFF
TRBV27	14	.	TRBD1	TRBJ1-1	TGTGCCAGCAGGCCGGACAGGGGTCTCACTGAAGCTTTCTTT	CASRPDRGLTEAFF
TRBV9	13	few	.	TRBJ1-1	TGTGCCAGCACCGAGGTGGGACATCCCGAAGCTTTCTTT	CASTEVGHPEAFF
TRBV18	16	.	TRBD2	TRBJ2-1	TGTGCCAGCTCACCACGAACGTCTAGCGGGTACAATGAGCAGTTCTTC	CASSPRTSSGYNEQFF
TRBV7-8	12	.	.	TRBJ1-2	TGTGCCAGCAGCGCCACAGACTATGGCTACACCTTC	CASSATDYGYTF
TRBV27	14	.	TRBD1	TRBJ2-6	TGTGCCAGCACCAGGGGGTCTGGGGCCAACGTCCTGACTTTC	CASTRGSGANVLTF
TRBV27	15	.	.	TRBJ1-5	TGTGCCAGCAGTTTAACAGGATGGGGCAATCAGCCCCAGCATTTT	CASSLTGWGNQPQHF
TRBV10-3	14	.	TRBD1	TRBJ1-2	TGTGCCATCAGCTCCGGGACAGGTTGGGATGGCTACACCTTC	CAISSGTGWDGYTF
TRBV7-6	16	.	TRBD2	TRBJ2-2	TGTGCCAGCAGCTTCGGGACTAGCGGGAACACCGGGGAGCTGTTTTTT	CASSFGTSGNTGELFF
TRBV21-1	15	.	.	TRBJ1-5	TGTGCCAGCAGCAAAGCGCCCGATAGCAATCAGCCCCAGCATTTT	CASSKAPDSNQPQHF
TRBV7-6	14	.	.	TRBJ2-7	TGTGCCAGCAGCTTTGGAGGGGGGAACTACGAGCAGTACTTC	CASSFGGGNYEQYF
TRBV19	12	.	.	TRBJ1-2	TGTGCCAGTAGTATAGATCGGAATGGCTACACCTTC	CASSIDRNGYTF
TRBV14	13	.	.	TRBJ1-1	TGTGCCAGCAGCGGTACCGGGGACACTGAAGCTTTCTTT	CASSGTGDTEAFF
TRBV2	14	.	.	TRBJ1-6	TGTGCCAGCAGTGCGAACAGACAAAATTCACCCCTCCACTTT	CASSANRQNSPLHF